This is a list of T cell receptor beta chains from one sample in a study of patients and donors after allogeneic stem cell transplantation. Each CDR3 protein gets one entry after TCRdb re-called the RT-PCR reads with MiXCR. The sample holds around 200,000 distinct CDR3 sequences, around 40% seen once. Sequencing was done on a sample of blood, either unsorted or a sorted T cell fraction (not recorded which). The receptors stem from a human donor who was either an allogeneic HSCT recipient or a stem cell or donor lymphocyte infusion donor (not recorded which). It is not recorded whose cells these are; they may come from a transplant donor. CDR3s include the opening cysteine and the closing phenylalanine or tryptophan. D genes are given only for firm matches. Only part of the rows carry a size: once, few, many, or a class if the clone is expanded.

d_call: NA
v_call: TRBV12-3/TRBV12-4
j_call: TRBJ2-5
clone_size: NA
cdr3_nt: TGTGCCAGCAGTTTATGGGGGTCGACAGATGGTGCCCAGTACTTC
cdr3_aa: CASSLWGSTDGAQYF

d_call: NA
v_call: TRBV12-3/TRBV12-4
j_call: TRBJ1-6
clone_size: NA
cdr3_nt: TGTGCCAGCACCATAAAGACCGGATCACCCCTCCACTTT
cdr3_aa: CASTIKTGSPLHF

d_call: NA
v_call: TRBV4-1
j_call: TRBJ1-1
clone_size: NA
cdr3_nt: TGCGCCAGCAGCCAACGACTGACAGGGAACACTGAAGCTTTCTTT
cdr3_aa: CASSQRLTGNTEAFF

d_call: NA
v_call: TRBV15
j_call: TRBJ1-2
clone_size: NA
cdr3_nt: TGTGCCACCAGCAGAGATCACTATGGCTACACCTTC
cdr3_aa: CATSRDHYGYTF

d_call: TRBD2
v_call: TRBV3-1
j_call: TRBJ2-1
clone_size: NA
cdr3_nt: TGTGCCAGCAGCCAAGCCGCTAGCGGGGGAAACAATGAGCAGTTCTTC
cdr3_aa: CASSQAASGGNNEQFF

d_call: NA
v_call: TRBV7-8
j_call: TRBJ2-3
clone_size: NA
cdr3_nt: TGTGCCAGCAGCTTAGCTTCGGGGGCACGCACAGATACGCAGTATTTT
cdr3_aa: CASSLASGARTDTQYF

d_call: NA
v_call: TRBV9
j_call: TRBJ2-1
clone_size: NA
cdr3_nt: TGTGCCAGCAGCGTAGGAACTAGTCTCTCCTACAATGAGCAGTTCTTC
cdr3_aa: CASSVGTSLSYNEQFF

d_call: NA
v_call: TRBV5-6
j_call: TRBJ1-3
clone_size: few
cdr3_nt: TGTGCCAGCAGCTCACGGAGGGTGGAGGACACCATATATTTT
cdr3_aa: CASSSRRVEDTIYF

d_call: TRBD2
v_call: TRBV20-1
j_call: TRBJ2-3
clone_size: NA
cdr3_nt: TGCAGTGTCCTTAGCCTGGGGAGGGGCACAGATACGCAGTATTTT
cdr3_aa: CSVLSLGRGTDTQYF

d_call: TRBD1
v_call: TRBV12-3/TRBV12-4
j_call: TRBJ1-2
clone_size: NA
cdr3_nt: TGTGCCAGCCATGGGACAGCCTGGCGGGGCTACACCTTC
cdr3_aa: CASHGTAWRGYTF

d_call: NA
v_call: TRBV20-1
j_call: TRBJ1-4
clone_size: NA
cdr3_nt: TGCAGTGCTGCCACAGGGACAACTAATGAAAAACTGTTTTTT
cdr3_aa: CSAATGTTNEKLFF

d_call: TRBD1
v_call: TRBV13
j_call: TRBJ1-1
clone_size: many
cdr3_nt: TGTGCCAGCAGCTTAGGTACAGGGGGTCGGGCCACTGAAGCTTTCTTT
cdr3_aa: CASSLGTGGRATEAFF

d_call: NA
v_call: TRBV4-3
j_call: TRBJ1-1
clone_size: many
cdr3_nt: TGTGCCAGCAGCTTAAGGGAGGGGAACACTGAAGCTTTCTTT
cdr3_aa: CASSLREGNTEAFF

d_call: NA
v_call: TRBV5-1
j_call: TRBJ2-4
clone_size: NA
cdr3_nt: TGCGCCAGCAGCTTGGACGTAAGTCTCACGGGAAACATTCAGTACTTC
cdr3_aa: CASSLDVSLTGNIQYF

d_call: NA
v_call: TRBV3-1
j_call: TRBJ2-1
clone_size: NA
cdr3_nt: TGTGCCAGCAGCCAAGACGGGGCTAGGTGGAATGAGCAGTTCTTC
cdr3_aa: CASSQDGARWNEQFF

d_call: NA
v_call: TRBV27
j_call: TRBJ1-2
clone_size: few
cdr3_nt: TGTGCCAGCAGTTTATCCCCTTCAGGGATCTATGGCTACACCTTC
cdr3_aa: CASSLSPSGIYGYTF

d_call: NA
v_call: TRBV3-1
j_call: TRBJ1-6
clone_size: NA
cdr3_nt: TGTGCCAGCAGCCAAGAGGTAGGGTTCGGGTCACCCCTCCACTTT
cdr3_aa: CASSQEVGFGSPLHF

d_call: NA
v_call: TRBV5-1
j_call: TRBJ1-5
clone_size: NA
cdr3_nt: TGCGCCAGCAGCTTGGGTGACGCCGGCAATCAGCCCCAGCATTTT
cdr3_aa: CASSLGDAGNQPQHF

d_call: TRBD2
v_call: TRBV5-1
j_call: TRBJ2-1
clone_size: NA
cdr3_nt: TGCGCCAGCAGCCAGGGGACTAGCGGGGCCCATGAGCAGTTCTTC
cdr3_aa: CASSQGTSGAHEQFF

d_call: TRBD2
v_call: TRBV4-2
j_call: TRBJ2-7
clone_size: NA
cdr3_nt: TGTGCCAGCAGCCAAGTACTAGCGGGGTCCTACGAGCAGTACTTC
cdr3_aa: CASSQVLAGSYEQYF

d_call: NA
v_call: TRBV6-7
j_call: TRBJ1-2
clone_size: few
cdr3_nt: TGTGCCAGCAGTTACCCGACTTTGACAGATTTCTATGGCTACACCTTC
cdr3_aa: CASSYPTLTDFYGYTF

d_call: NA
v_call: TRBV5-1
j_call: TRBJ1-2
clone_size: once
cdr3_nt: TGCGCCAGCAGCTTGAAGGGAACAGGATTGGACTATGGCTACACCTTC
cdr3_aa: CASSLKGTGLDYGYTF

d_call: NA
v_call: TRBV5-1
j_call: TRBJ1-1
clone_size: few
cdr3_nt: TGCGCCAGCTCACTGGGGTTGGGGACTGAAGCTTTCTTT
cdr3_aa: CASSLGLGTEAFF

d_call: TRBD2
v_call: TRBV5-1
j_call: TRBJ2-3
clone_size: NA
cdr3_nt: TGCGCCAGCAGCTTTGTGGCGGGGGCAGATACGCAGTATTTT
cdr3_aa: CASSFVAGADTQYF

d_call: TRBD1
v_call: TRBV12-3/TRBV12-4
j_call: TRBJ1-2
clone_size: NA
cdr3_nt: TGTGCCAGCAGTTTGGACAGGGGTGTCTATGGCTACACCTTC
cdr3_aa: CASSLDRGVYGYTF

d_call: NA
v_call: TRBV3-1
j_call: TRBJ1-1
clone_size: once
cdr3_nt: TGTGCCAGCAGCCAACAAACAGGAAACACTGAAGCTTTCTTT
cdr3_aa: CASSQQTGNTEAFF

d_call: NA
v_call: TRBV20-1
j_call: TRBJ2-2
clone_size: NA
cdr3_nt: TGCAGTGCTAGCCGCCCCTTGAACACCGGGGAGCTGTTTTTT
cdr3_aa: CSASRPLNTGELFF

d_call: TRBD2
v_call: TRBV3-1
j_call: TRBJ2-1
clone_size: NA
cdr3_nt: TGTGCCAGCAGCCAAGTTTCTAGCGGGGGGTCCTACAATGAGCAGTTCTTC
cdr3_aa: CASSQVSSGGSYNEQFF

d_call: TRBD1
v_call: TRBV28
j_call: TRBJ1-2
clone_size: NA
cdr3_nt: TGTGCCAGCAGCTCCGGGACAGGGAGAGGCAATGGCTACACCTTC
cdr3_aa: CASSSGTGRGNGYTF

d_call: TRBD1
v_call: TRBV27
j_call: TRBJ1-1
clone_size: few
cdr3_nt: TGTGCCAGCAGGCACGGACAGGCGAACACTGAAGCTTTCTTT
cdr3_aa: CASRHGQANTEAFF

d_call: NA
v_call: TRBV7-2
j_call: TRBJ1-1
clone_size: NA
cdr3_nt: TGTGCCAGCAGCTTAGATCTTGGGGGATTGGGCACTGAAGCTTTCTTT
cdr3_aa: CASSLDLGGLGTEAFF

d_call: NA
v_call: TRBV6-6
j_call: TRBJ1-1
clone_size: NA
cdr3_nt: TGTGCCAGCAGTTACAGGGGGTTTAACACTGAAGCTTTCTTT
cdr3_aa: CASSYRGFNTEAFF

d_call: NA
v_call: TRBV12-3/TRBV12-4
j_call: TRBJ1-3
clone_size: few
cdr3_nt: TGTGCCAGCAGCGGCGGACAAATCAATGGAAACACCATATATTTT
cdr3_aa: CASSGGQINGNTIYF

d_call: NA
v_call: TRBV11-2
j_call: TRBJ2-5
clone_size: NA
cdr3_nt: TGTGCCAGCAGCGAAAAACCAGGGATTGAGACCCAGTACTTC
cdr3_aa: CASSEKPGIETQYF

d_call: NA
v_call: TRBV5-1
j_call: TRBJ1-2
clone_size: NA
cdr3_nt: TGCGCCAGCAGGAGACGGGAGGGCCTAATTAACTATGGCTACACCTTC
cdr3_aa: CASRRREGLINYGYTF

d_call: NA
v_call: TRBV6-1
j_call: TRBJ2-7
clone_size: NA
cdr3_nt: TGTGCCAGCAGTGAACAGGACTCCTACGAGCAGTACTTC
cdr3_aa: CASSEQDSYEQYF

d_call: NA
v_call: TRBV12-3/TRBV12-4
j_call: TRBJ1-4
clone_size: few
cdr3_nt: TGTGCCAGCAGTTTCGGAAATGTCAGGGGCAGGGAACTGTTTTTT
cdr3_aa: CASSFGNVRGRELFF

d_call: TRBD1
v_call: TRBV12-3/TRBV12-4
j_call: TRBJ1-4
clone_size: NA
cdr3_nt: TGTGCCAGCAGTCCCCGACAGGGAGGCGAAAAACTGTTTTTT
cdr3_aa: CASSPRQGGEKLFF

d_call: NA
v_call: TRBV6-6
j_call: TRBJ2-1
clone_size: NA
cdr3_nt: TGTGCCAGCAGTTACAGGGGTGATGAGCAGTTCTTC
cdr3_aa: CASSYRGDEQFF

d_call: TRBD1
v_call: TRBV7-2
j_call: TRBJ1-6
clone_size: NA
cdr3_nt: TGTGCCAGCAGCTTAGTTCAGGGGGTAGGTTCACCCCTCCACTTT
cdr3_aa: CASSLVQGVGSPLHF

d_call: NA
v_call: TRBV20-1
j_call: TRBJ2-7
clone_size: few
cdr3_nt: TGCAGTGCTAGCCAGGGGCCTCCCGACGAGCAGTACTTC
cdr3_aa: CSASQGPPDEQYF

d_call: NA
v_call: TRBV29-1
j_call: TRBJ2-7
clone_size: NA
cdr3_nt: TGCAGCGTTGTAGCCGGGGGTGCCAGGGGTTACGAGCAGTACTTC
cdr3_aa: CSVVAGGARGYEQYF

d_call: NA
v_call: TRBV4-1
j_call: TRBJ1-4
clone_size: NA
cdr3_nt: TGCGCCAGCAGCCAAGCCATTGTCGGACAGCTGAATGAAAAACTGTTTTTT
cdr3_aa: CASSQAIVGQLNEKLFF

d_call: NA
v_call: TRBV7-9
j_call: TRBJ1-6
clone_size: NA
cdr3_nt: TGTGCCAGCAGCTTAGTCGCGGGGAATTCACCCCTCCACTTT
cdr3_aa: CASSLVAGNSPLHF

d_call: TRBD1
v_call: TRBV20-1
j_call: TRBJ1-5
clone_size: NA
cdr3_nt: TGCAGTGCTTCGGACAGGGATAGCAATCAGCCCCAGCATTTT
cdr3_aa: CSASDRDSNQPQHF

d_call: NA
v_call: TRBV20-1
j_call: TRBJ1-2
clone_size: few
cdr3_nt: TGCAGTGCTAGAGGCCGGACGGTACCTAACTATGGCTACACCTTC
cdr3_aa: CSARGRTVPNYGYTF

d_call: TRBD1
v_call: TRBV12-3/TRBV12-4
j_call: TRBJ1-2
clone_size: few
cdr3_nt: TGTGCCAGCCTCCAGGGAACAGGGGAAGGCTACACCTTC
cdr3_aa: CASLQGTGEGYTF

d_call: TRBD1
v_call: TRBV28
j_call: TRBJ1-2
clone_size: few
cdr3_nt: TGTGCCAGCAGTTTACACAGGGGGCGTATTAACTATGGCTACACCTTC
cdr3_aa: CASSLHRGRINYGYTF

d_call: NA
v_call: TRBV7-2
j_call: TRBJ1-2
clone_size: NA
cdr3_nt: TGTGCCAGCAGCCGATCACAGGGTTTAAATGGCTACACCTTC
cdr3_aa: CASSRSQGLNGYTF

d_call: TRBD2
v_call: TRBV29-1
j_call: TRBJ2-3
clone_size: NA
cdr3_nt: TGCAGCGTTGAGAGCGGGGGGGCGGATACGCAGTATTTT
cdr3_aa: CSVESGGADTQYF

d_call: TRBD1
v_call: TRBV5-1
j_call: TRBJ1-1
clone_size: few
cdr3_nt: TGCGCCAGCAGCTCCACCGGGACAGGGGGACTCTTT
cdr3_aa: CASSSTGTGGLF

d_call: NA
v_call: TRBV15
j_call: TRBJ1-5
clone_size: NA
cdr3_nt: TGTGCCACCAGCAGAACCTTCAATCAGCCCCAGCATTTT
cdr3_aa: CATSRTFNQPQHF

d_call: NA
v_call: TRBV6-1
j_call: TRBJ2-7
clone_size: few
cdr3_nt: TGTGCCAGCAGTGAAGAGGGTTGGAGATTCCTCGAGCAGTACTTC
cdr3_aa: CASSEEGWRFLEQYF

d_call: NA
v_call: TRBV10-3
j_call: TRBJ1-2
clone_size: NA
cdr3_nt: TGTGCCATCAGAAGGGGACAAAACTATGGCTACACCTTC
cdr3_aa: CAIRRGQNYGYTF

d_call: NA
v_call: TRBV20-1
j_call: TRBJ1-5
clone_size: NA
cdr3_nt: TGCAGTGCTGAGGGCTTACCCCCACTTAGCAATCAGCCCCAGCATTTT
cdr3_aa: CSAEGLPPLSNQPQHF